A single sample is the source of the 28 T cell receptor beta chains below, sequenced in a study of blood T cell repertoires in COVID-19. The assay was immunoSEQ multiplex PCR, and TCRdb's table has in-frame clones only and misses some. The data show more than 20,000 clones, approximately 88% seen once. The material sequenced was peripheral blood. All receptors come from a man older than 75 with active or convalescent COVID-19.

This clone was detected a few times. V and J are TRBV28 and TRBJ2-7, with a weak D call TRBD1 (5 bases). The CDR3 has 15 residues. Germline lookup yields CDR1 MDHEN and CDR2 SYDVKM. V lost 7 bases, J lost 3 bases, and 19 bases lay in between. Here the CDR3 DNA reads TGTGCCAGCATTTCTAAGGGGCAGGGCTACTACGAGCAGTACTTC. Its translation is CASISKGQGYYEQYF.

DNA of the CDR3: TGTGCCAGCAGTTATTCTAGCGGGGGGGAGACCCAGTACTTC. Translation: CASSYSSGGETQYF. The chain recombines TRBV6-5 with TRBJ2-5; 11 bases match TRBD2. This CDR3 comprises 14 residues. Germline V gene sequence: CDR1 MNHEY, CDR2 SVGAGI. Losses at the gene ends were 3 bases for V and 5 bases for J; bases not matched to a gene: 2.

The chain combines TRBV12-3 or TRBV12-4 with TRBJ2-7, with D uncertain. The V gene lost 5 bases and the J gene lost 6 bases, with 14 bases spanning the gap. The CDR3 is 13 amino acids. In DNA, the CDR3 is TGTGCCAGCAGTACCCCTAGAGCGAGCGAGCAGTACTTC. It encodes CASSTPRASEQYF.

The J gene is TRBJ2-1, the V gene TRBV28; a possible D gene is TRBD2 (6 bases). CDR3 size: 15 residues. Germline V gene sequence: CDR1 MDHEN, CDR2 SYDVKM. V was cut by 6 bases and J by 2 bases, with 14 bases left in between. The CDR3 DNA reads TGTGCCAGCAGCCCCTCCGGGGGAGCCTACAATGAGCAGTTCTTC. Protein sequence: CASSPSGGAYNEQFF.

The rearrangement uses TRBV29-1 and TRBJ1-5, with D maybe TRBD1 (5 bases). Trimming cost V 7 bases and J 3 bases, with 13 bases left between them. This CDR3 region has 13 residues. CDR1 SQVTM and CDR2 ANQGSEA come from the germline V gene. CDR3 amino acids: CSAGGGYNQPQHF. The CDR3 nucleotides are TGCAGCGCGGGGGGGGGTTACAATCAGCCCCAGCATTTT.

This chain links TRBV11-2 with TRBJ2-1; the match to TRBD2 covers 13 bases. V was pared by 3 bases and J by 8 bases, with 1 base of the junction left unmatched. The CDR3 has 14 amino acids. Looked up from germline, CDR1 is SGHAT and CDR2 is FQNNGV. The CDR3 sequence: CASSFGLAGDEQFF. CDR3 nucleotide sequence: TGTGCCAGCAGCTTTGGACTAGCGGGAGATGAGCAGTTCTTC. Supplemented by reference TRBV11-2 and TRBJ2-1, the full variable domain reads EAGVAQSPRYKIIEKRQSVAFWCNPISGHATLYWYQQILGQGPKLLIQFQNNGVVDDSQLPKDRFSAERLKGVDSTLKIQPAKLEDSAVYLCASSFGLAGDEQFFGPGTRLTVL.

This clone has only one observation. DNA of the CDR3: TGTGCCAGCAGTTACCTCCGGCAGAGTAGCGGGGGGGCAGATACGCAGTATTTT. Its translation: CASSYLRQSSGGADTQYF. This chain connects TRBV6-2 or TRBV6-3 to TRBJ2-3; 11 bases are shared with TRBD2. Germline V CDR1 and CDR2: MNHEY, SVGEGT. With V trimmed by 2 bases and J by 4 bases, 11 bases remained unmatched. The CDR3 contains 18 residues.

This clone was detected only a few times. The CDR3 sequence: CASSKGLEETQYF. CDR3 sequence (DNA): TGTGCCAGCAGTAAGGGACTAGAAGAGACCCAGTACTTC. V gene TRBV12-3 or TRBV12-4 combines with J gene TRBJ2-5; 8 bases fit TRBD2. J was trimmed by 3 bases and V by 5 bases; bases with no gene match: 2. CDR3 length: 13 residues.

The chain recombines TRBV3-1 (or the pseudogene TRBV3-2) with TRBJ2-3, with D tentatively TRBD2 (6 bases). The V and J ends lost 3 bases and 2 bases respectively, with 9 bases between them. The CDR3 runs 14 residues. The germline V gene has CDR1 LGHDT and CDR2 YNNKEL (reference sequence). The CDR3 is CASSQDYNTDTQYF. The DNA of the CDR3 is TGTGCCAGCAGCCAGGACTACAACACAGATACGCAGTATTTT.

The rearrangement links TRBV4-2 to TRBJ1-6; the match to TRBD1 covers 8 bases. This CDR3 spans 16 amino acids. Germline V gene data show CDR1 as LGHNA and CDR2 as YNFKEQ. V lost 4 bases, J lost 6 bases, and 8 bases stayed unmatched. Here the CDR3 reads CASSLLQGGSNSPLHF. The DNA of the CDR3 is TGTGCCAGCAGCCTACTACAGGGGGGAAGTAATTCACCCCTCCACTTT.

J is TRBJ1-1 and V is TRBV18; 7 bases are a match to TRBD1. The CDR3 spans 16 residues. The V gene's germline CDR1 is KGHSH and CDR2 LQKENI. V shed 3 bases, J shed 6 bases, and the junction held 13 bases outside the gene matches. This CDR3 reads CASSPTQGVPGAEAFF. The CDR3 DNA follows: TGTGCCAGCTCACCGACGCAGGGGGTTCCGGGCGCTGAAGCTTTCTTT.

The rearrangement uses TRBV28 and TRBJ2-7, with TRBD1 matching 8 bases. The CDR3 is made up of 13 amino acids. The V segment lost 10 bases and the J segment 2 bases; nucleotides outside the gene matches: 7. Germline V gene lookup returns CDR1 MDHEN and CDR2 SYDVKM. CDR3 amino acids: CAIQDRATYEQYF. The DNA for the CDR3 is TGTGCCATCCAGGACAGGGCGACCTACGAGCAGTACTTC.

This chain links TRBV15 with TRBJ2-7; the match to TRBD1 covers 7 bases. Germline lookup yields CDR1 LNHNV and CDR2 YYDKDF (reference sequence). The CDR3 covers 13 residues. The J segment lost 1 base and the V segment lost 8 bases, leaving 5 bases of the junction unmatched. The CDR3 DNA reads TGTGCCACCGCTCCGGGACAGTCCTACGAGCAGTACTTC. It translates to CATAPGQSYEQYF.

A single count supports this clone. The chain uses TRBV4-1 and TRBJ2-7; tentatively, D is TRBD2 (6 bases). CDR1 MGHRA and CDR2 YSYEKL come from the germline V gene. V was clipped by 4 bases and J by 7 bases, with 17 bases between them. CDR3 length: 14 amino acids. The CDR3, as DNA: TGCGCCAGCAGCCCCTTCCCGGGGGTGAGGGAGCAGTACTTC. It translates to CASSPFPGVREQYF.

This chain links TRBV18 with TRBJ2-3, with D possibly TRBD1 on 6 matching bases. Germline V CDR1 and CDR2: KGHSH, LQKENI. This CDR3 comprises 15 residues. Trimming pared 3 bases from V and 4 bases from J, leaving 14 bases between. The DNA of the CDR3 is TGTGCCAGCTCACCGCTGGACAGTCAAGCAGATACGCAGTATTTT. It codes for CASSPLDSQADTQYF.

The chain carries TRBV3-1 (or the pseudogene TRBV3-2) and TRBJ2-5, with 10 positions matching TRBD2. V gave up 1 base and J gave up 2 bases; unmatched junction bases: 13. The CDR3 is 19 amino acids. Germline CDR1 and CDR2: LGHDT and YNNKEL (reference sequence). The CDR3 loop is CASSQALAGSPGEQETQYF. CDR3 bases: TGTGCCAGCAGCCAAGCACTAGCGGGATCCCCCGGGGAACAAGAGACCCAGTACTTC.

The chain has TRBV5-1 and TRBJ1-2; tentative D call: TRBD1 (6 bases). Between the trimmed V and J ends, which lost 4 bases and 7 bases, there was a span of 11 bases. CDR3 length equals 12 residues. Germline V CDR1 and CDR2: SGHRS, YFSETQ. The CDR3, as DNA: TGCGCCAGCAGCATTACAGGGTCTGGCTACACCTTC. This codes for CASSITGSGYTF.

The V and J genes are TRBV6-6 and TRBJ1-2; tentative D call: TRBD1 (5 bases). From germline, CDR1 is MNHNY and CDR2 SVGAGI (reference sequence). Deletions cut 7 bases from V and 4 bases from J, with 13 bases between. This CDR3 is built from 13 residues. The CDR3 DNA reads as TGTGCCAGCACCGTCAGGGCGGCCTATGGCTACACCTTC. It translates to CASTVRAAYGYTF.

This sequence joins TRBV10-1 and TRBJ2-7, with 9 positions matching TRBD1. V trimming: 6 bases; J trimming: 6 bases; junction bases outside the gene matches: 6. This CDR3 region has 13 residues. The V gene's germline CDR1 is WNHNN and CDR2 SYGVQD (reference sequence). In DNA, the CDR3 is TGCGCCAGCAGCCGGGACAGGGTGGGCGAGCAGTACTTC. It is translated as CASSRDRVGEQYF.

The rearrangement links TRBV11-2 to TRBJ2-5, with TRBD2 as a possible D gene (7 bases). The CDR3 sequence is 15 residues long. V gave up 6 bases and J gave up 3 bases, with 17 bases separating them. The V gene's germline CDR1 is SGHAT and CDR2 FQNNGV. CDR3 sequence (DNA): TGTGCCAGCAGTGGGGGCGGGGCGGGAGAAGAGACCCAGTACTTC. It is translated as CASSGGGAGEETQYF.

The DNA of the CDR3 is TGTGCCAGCAGCTTTAAAGTCTGGGGGCCTTACAATGAGCAGTTCTTC. Translated: CASSFKVWGPYNEQFF. The V gene is TRBV7-9, the J gene TRBJ2-1; TRBD1 might be the D (6 bases). CDR1 and CDR2 from the germline V gene are SEHNR and FQNEAQ (reference sequence). The V end lost 3 bases, the J end lost 4 bases, and 16 bases lay between the germline ends. This CDR3 has 16 residues.

The chain links TRBV5-1 to TRBJ2-2; D is uncertain. The CDR3 spans 13 residues. Trimming took off 3 bases at V and 7 bases at J, with 10 bases between the two ends. The germline V gene has CDR1 SGHRS and CDR2 YFSETQ. CDR3 protein: CASSSGVDGELFF. The CDR3 nucleotides read TGCGCCAGCAGCTCGGGTGTAGACGGGGAGCTGTTTTTT.

The chain recombines TRBV5-1 with TRBJ1-5, with D uncertain. The germline gives CDR1 SGHRS, CDR2 YFSETQ. The CDR3 sequence is 13 residues long. With 0 bases removed from V and 6 bases from J, the gap between germline ends came to 7 bases. The CDR3 spells CASSLDPGQPQHF. CDR3 DNA sequence: TGCGCCAGCAGCTTGGATCCGGGTCAGCCCCAGCATTTT.

Turning to this clone: A much larger clone differs from this one at a single base, so this may be a read error. The identical CDR3 is also encoded by other nucleotide sequences in the sample. The J gene is TRBJ2-1, the V gene TRBV19, with TRBD1 matching 7 bases. Germline V gene data show CDR1 as LNHDA and CDR2 as SQIVND (reference sequence). V was clipped by 0 bases and J by 2 bases; unmatched bases: 13. This CDR3 contains 19 residues. The CDR3 reads CASSIDHPNRGRTYNEQFF. For the CDR3, the DNA is TGTGCCAGTAGTATAGATCACCCCAACAGGGGCAGAACCTACAATGAGCAGTTCTTC. Looking up the rest from reference TRBV19 and TRBJ2-1 gives the full variable domain: DGGITQSPKYLFRKEGQNVTLSCEQNLNHDAMYWYRQDPGQGLRLIYYSQIVNDFQKGDIAEGYSVSREKKESFPLTVTSAQKNPTAFYLCASSIDHPNRGRTYNEQFFGPGTRLTVL.

The CDR3 bases are TGTGCCAGATCCGGGACAGTGGGCAATCAGCCCCAGCATTTT. Translation gives CARSGTVGNQPQHF. This chain links TRBV2 with TRBJ1-5; TRBD1 aligns across 7 bases. Germline trimming cut 9 bases from V and 2 bases from J; bases unmatched to any gene: 7. The CDR3 extends over 14 amino acids. The V gene's germline CDR1 is SNHLY and CDR2 FYNNEI.

This clone is a singleton in its sample. The chain is built from TRBV10-3 and TRBJ1-1; D perhaps matches TRBD1 (5 bases). Trimming pared 2 bases from V and 0 bases from J, leaving 10 bases between. The CDR3 has 15 amino acids. Germline V CDR1 and CDR2: ENHRY, SYGVKD. The CDR3, as DNA: TGTGCCATCAGTGAGATGGGGGGTCTGAACACTGAAGCTTTCTTT. This sequence encodes CAISEMGGLNTEAFF.

The chain combines TRBV7-2 with TRBJ1-1; possible D gene TRBD1, 5 bases. Germline-derived CDR1 and CDR2 are SGHTA and FQGNSA. CDR3 length: 14 amino acids. V shed 1 base and J shed 3 bases, with 9 bases lying between them. The chain's CDR3 is CASSLGRGYTEAFF. CDR3 nucleotides: TGTGCCAGCAGCTTAGGGCGGGGGTACACTGAAGCTTTCTTT.

The V and J genes are TRBV11-2 and TRBJ2-7; no definite D call. The CDR3 consists of 14 residues. The germline gives CDR1 SGHAT, CDR2 FQNNGV. Trimming removed 0 bases from V and 0 bases from J, with 6 bases in between. The CDR3 is CASSLDRFSYEQYF. As DNA, the CDR3 is TGTGCCAGCAGCTTAGACAGGTTCTCCTACGAGCAGTACTTC. The full variable domain, completed using reference TRBV11-2 and TRBJ2-7, is EAGVAQSPRYKIIEKRQSVAFWCNPISGHATLYWYQQILGQGPKLLIQFQNNGVVDDSQLPKDRFSAERLKGVDSTLKIQPAKLEDSAVYLCASSLDRFSYEQYFGPGTRLTVT.